This T cell receptor (beta chain) was captured in a study of regulatory T cells in long-lasting Graves disease. This clonotype was found a few times. This CDR3 spans 17 amino acids. V was clipped by 6 bases and J by 4 bases; unmatched bases: 11. Relying on iRepertoire HTBI primers and Arm-PCR of CDR3 regions, the team built TCR beta libraries. TCRdb passed the multiplex PCR reads through MiXCR, listing each CDR3 protein once. The data hold roughly 450,000 distinct CDR3 sequences, with 20% to 30% observed a single time. Time point specified: persistent/refractory GD, antithyroid drugs over 5 years with positive TRAb. PBMC RNA served as the TCR library source.

This clonotype was sampled from a female donor with Graves disease. The chain uses TRBV12-3 or TRBV12-4 and TRBJ2-2; 10 nucleotides agree with TRBD1. Sequenced material: peripheral blood mononuclear cells (PBMCs), taken when the disease was refractory, from a patient treated with antithyroid drugs. The CDR3 sequence is CASSSTLDRGPTGELFF. The CDR3 DNA reads TGTGCCAGCAGCTCAACGCTAGACAGGGGGCCCACCGGGGAGCTGTTTTTT.